A single sample is the source of the 27 T cell receptor beta chains below, sequenced in a study of CD4 and CD8 cells across lung adenocarcinoma regions (dated by TCRdb to 2016 to 2018). The library was made by PCR. The instrument given in TCRdb is HiSeq X Ten. TCRdb applied fastp at Q25 and MiXCR to the public reads, then kept only in-frame beta chains. Each CDR3 protein appears once, grouped with its most common genes and DNA. Recorded for this sample are about 19,000 distinct CDR3 sequences; roughly half of them occurred a single time. The ten largest clones add up to under 30% of the sample. Sequencing was performed on CD8+ T cells from the center of a lung tumor. Per the publication, the cell subset or site label means: tumor center region. These receptors were taken from a female donor with lung adenocarcinoma. The CD4 and CD8 labels of this study may be unreliable.

The chain is built from TRBV6-1 and TRBJ2-4; D tentatively reads TRBD1 or TRBD2 (5 bases each). Germline values: CDR1 MNHNS, CDR2 SASEGT. The CDR3 contains 14 residues. Trimming left V 1 base short and J 3 bases short, with 7 bases between. This CDR3 reads CASSEDGGKNIQYF. The DNA for the CDR3 is TGTGCCAGCAGTGAAGATGGGGGCAAAAACATTCAGTACTTC.

In this sample, this clonotype turned up a few times. The V and J genes are TRBV5-8 and TRBJ2-5; possibly TRBD2 for D (6 bases). Gene TRBJ2-7 matches the end of the DNA better, so the J call may be wrong. The CDR3 length is 14 residues. Per the germline V gene, CDR1 is SGHTS and CDR2 is YDEGEE. This CDR3 is CASSGSRWGDEQYF. As DNA, the CDR3 is TGTGCCAGCAGCGGTAGTCGGTGGGGGGACGAGCAGTACTTC.

This clonotype was counted at least ten times. J is TRBJ2-7 and V is TRBV10-3; 8 nucleotides match TRBD1. This CDR3 comprises 13 residues. Germline CDR1 reads ENHRY; CDR2 reads SYGVKD. The V segment lost 3 bases and the J segment 7 bases; nucleotides outside the gene matches: 5. The CDR3 is CAISEGQGGEQYV. CDR3 nucleotide sequence: TGTGCCATCAGTGAAGGACAGGGTGGGGAGCAGTACGTC.

The J gene is TRBJ2-3, the V gene TRBV7-2; D is possibly TRBD1 (5 bases). V was pared by 2 bases and J by 6 bases, with 9 bases between. This CDR3 comprises 13 residues. Germline assignment: CDR1 SGHTA and CDR2 FQGNSA. The CDR3 DNA reads as TGTGCCAGCAGCTTATACAGGTCTGATACGCAGTATTTT. This sequence encodes CASSLYRSDTQYF.

This sequence joins TRBV4-1 and TRBJ2-5; 14 nucleotides match TRBD2. CDR1 and CDR2 (germline): MGHRA, YSYEKL. Trimming removed 5 bases from V and 5 bases from J; junction bases left unmatched: 13. The CDR3 is 18 amino acids. The CDR3 DNA reads as TGCGCCAGCAGCACGACTAGCGGGGGGGCCGGTTGGGGGGAGACCCAGTACTTC. Translation gives CASSTTSGGAGWGETQYF.

The CDR3 DNA is TGTGCCAGCAGACCGGGACAGGGTGGCACTGAAGCTTTCTTT. Translating gives CASRPGQGGTEAFF. This chain joins TRBV6-1 and TRBJ1-1, with 9 bases aligning to TRBD1. Trimming removed 6 bases from V and 4 bases from J; junction bases left unmatched: 6. Germline CDR1 and CDR2: MNHNS and SASEGT. The CDR3 consists of 14 residues.

This clonotype was found a few times. The chain employs TRBV10-1 and TRBJ2-1; D remains unclear. V gave up 0 bases and J gave up 10 bases, with 10 bases separating them. The CDR3 totals 13 residues. Germline lookup yields CDR1 WNHNN and CDR2 SYGVQD (reference sequence). The CDR3 DNA follows: TGCGCCAGCAGTGAGTCGGGTAGGGTAGAGCAGTTCTTC. It yields the protein CASSESGRVEQFF.

For this clonotype: The junction and the germline gene differ at one end; a read error may be behind it. V and J are TRBV27 and TRBJ2-3; a weak D match, TRBD1 (7 bases). The germline CDR1 and CDR2 sequences are MNHEY and SMNVEV (reference sequence). The CDR3 runs to 15 residues. CDR3 sequence reads: CAGGQGVGHTETQYF. The CDR3 DNA follows: TGTGCCGGGGGGCAGGGGGTAGGACACACAGAGACGCAGTATTTC.

This clonotype is medium-sized. This chain uses TRBV10-2 with TRBJ2-1, with a weak D call TRBD1 (6 bases). The germline V and J ends were trimmed by 9 bases and 2 bases, with 8 bases remaining between them. This CDR3 has 12 amino acids. Germline V gives CDR1 WSHSY, CDR2 SAAADI. As DNA, the CDR3 is TGCGCCAGTAGGGGGACCTACAATGAGCAGTTCTTC. Translation gives CASRGTYNEQFF.

Points on this clonotype: The junction departs from the called germline gene at one end, perhaps through a read error. The chain is built from TRBV27 and TRBJ2-4; tentative D call: TRBD1 (6 bases). Germline loops: CDR1 MNHEY, CDR2 SMNVEV (reference sequence). The CDR3 extends over 13 amino acids. The CDR3 DNA reads TGTGCCCGCAGGGGCCGTGTCCAAAACACCCAGTACTTC. Residues: CARRGRVQNTQYF.

This clonotype was counted many times. V is TRBV6-1 and J is TRBJ1-1, with no clear D. Germline loops: CDR1 MNHNS, CDR2 SASEGT. This CDR3 region has 15 residues. The germline V and J ends were trimmed by 4 bases and 8 bases, with 20 bases remaining between them. CDR3 sequence (DNA): TGTGCCAGCAGTGTGCGGTCCAATCCGGCAATCGAAGCTTTCTTT. It yields the protein CASSVRSNPAIEAFF.

This clonotype was seen a single time. The J gene is TRBJ1-1, the V gene TRBV3-1; possibly TRBD1 for D (5 bases). The ends were cut back, 4 bases at V and 2 bases at J, with 17 bases in the middle. This CDR3 is 16 amino acids long. The germline V gene has CDR1 LGHDT and CDR2 YNNKEL (reference sequence). The DNA of the CDR3 is TGTGCCAGCAGCCCAGAGCTAGGCAGGGTAAACACTGAAGCTTTCTTT. It codes for CASSPELGRVNTEAFF. Supplemented by reference TRBV3-1 and TRBJ1-1, the full variable domain reads DTAVSQTPKYLVTQMGNDKSIKCEQNLGHDTMYWYKQDSKKFLKIMFSYNNKELIINETVPNRFSPKSPDKAHLNLHINSLELGDSAVYFCASSPELGRVNTEAFFGQGTRLTVV.

The chain carries TRBV12-3 or TRBV12-4 and TRBJ2-3; no reliable D call. The V end was cut by 6 bases, the J end by 8 bases, with 9 bases between. This CDR3 comprises 11 residues. CDR3 sequence: CASRGRSTQYF. In nucleotides, the CDR3 is TGTGCCAGCAGAGGCCGAAGTACGCAGTATTTT.

In this sample, this clonotype turned up many times. The junction departs from germline at one end; a sequencing error may be responsible. The rearrangement links TRBV27 to TRBJ2-4; 10 bases agree with TRBD1. Germline V CDR1 and CDR2: MNHEY, SMNVEV (reference sequence). The CDR3 spans 12 residues. The CDR3 DNA reads TGTGCCAGCAGGCCAAGACAGGGGGCGCCGAACTTC. Translating gives CASRPRQGAPNF.

The rearrangement uses TRBV11-3 and TRBJ2-1, with 7 positions matching TRBD2. The V gene end was trimmed by 2 bases and the J gene end by 9 bases; junction bases not matched to a gene: 4. Germline loops: CDR1 SGHNT, CDR2 YENEEA. The length of the CDR3 is 13 residues. CDR3 sequence (DNA): TGTGCCAGCAGCTTATCGGCGGGGGTTGAGCAGTTCTTC. Amino acid sequence: CASSLSAGVEQFF.

This sequence joins TRBV27 and TRBJ2-3; 7 bases agree with TRBD2. The CDR3 consists of 17 residues. Germline CDR1 and CDR2: MNHEY and SMNVEV (reference sequence). The ends lost 5 bases at V and 9 bases at J; junction bases unmatched: 20. The CDR3 DNA reads TGTGCCAGCAGTGCGTCGGGTGGGGGGGGTGGGGAAGAGACGCAGTATTTT. Amino acids: CASSASGGGGGEETQYF.

This clonotype was observed once. This chain connects TRBV27 to TRBJ2-1, with D uncertain. The DNA end is a closer match to TRBJ2-5, so the J assignment may be wrong. This CDR3 is 14 amino acids long. Germline V gives CDR1 MNHEY, CDR2 SMNVEV (reference sequence). The CDR3 nucleotides are TGTGCCAGCAGAGCCGGACGTCTGCAAGAGACCCAGTACTTC. This sequence encodes CASRAGRLQETQYF.

In regard to this clonotype: The junction shows a germline mismatch at one end, possibly a read error. The chain is built from TRBV6-1 and TRBJ2-3, with D tentatively TRBD1 or TRBD2 (5 bases each). Germline CDR1 reads MNHNS; CDR2 reads SASEGT. The CDR3 has 15 amino acids. The CDR3 protein is CASSLGQGAKDTQYF. The CDR3 DNA sequence: TGTGCCAGCAGCCTGGGGCAGGGAGCCAAAGACACTCAGTATTTC.

This clonotype rates as medium-sized. The CDR3 loop is CASSFSGTLPELFF. CDR3 bases: TGTGCCAGCAGCTTCTCCGGGACTCTCCCTGAGCTGTTTTTT. The chain recombines TRBV7-6 with TRBJ2-2, with D possibly TRBD2 on 6 matching bases. The V gene lost 3 bases and the J gene lost 11 bases, with 16 bases spanning the gap. The germline gives CDR1 SGHVS, CDR2 FNYEAQ. The CDR3 is 14 amino acids.

The V gene is TRBV28, the J gene TRBJ1-5; perhaps TRBD1 as D (5 bases). Trimming left V 3 bases short and J 2 bases short, with 8 bases between. Germline lookup yields CDR1 MDHEN and CDR2 SYDVKM. This CDR3 is built from 14 residues. The chain's CDR3 is CASSLVGGNQPQHF. CDR3 coding DNA: TGTGCCAGCAGTTTGGTGGGGGGCAATCAGCCCCAGCATTTT.

This clonotype was detected only once. CDR3 loop: CAGQRAKNTQYF. DNA of the CDR3: TGTGCGGGGCAAAGAGCCAAAAATACGCAGTACTTC. V is TRBV10-3 and J is TRBJ2-4, with D tentatively TRBD1 (5 bases). This CDR3 comprises 12 residues. Germline V gene data show CDR1 as ENHRY and CDR2 as SYGVKD.

With regard to this clonotype: An end of the junction does not agree with germline; a read error may underlie this. The rearrangement joins TRBV6-1 to TRBJ2-4, with 8 bases identical to TRBD1. This CDR3 is built from 14 residues. Per the germline V gene, CDR1 is MNHNS and CDR2 is SASEGT. CDR3 loop: CGGRGQRASDTQYF. The CDR3, as DNA: TGTGGCGGCAGGGGGCAGAGGGCCTCAGACACGCAGTATTTC.

V and J are TRBV6-1 and TRBJ2-5; TRBD2 is a possible D gene (6 bases). This CDR3 comprises 14 residues. V was shortened by 5 bases and J by 11 bases, with 21 bases between the two germline ends. The germline V gene has CDR1 MNHNS and CDR2 SASEGT. CDR3 loop: CASSTTGSPGEQYF. CDR3 sequence (DNA): TGTGCCAGCAGTACGACGGGCAGTCCGGGGGAGCAGTACTTC.

A few counts support this clonotype. CDR3 sequence reads: CASSLDLAGPYEQYF. CDR3 nucleotides: TGTGCCAGCAGTTTAGATCTAGCGGGACCCTACGAGCAGTACTTC. The chain combines TRBV27 with TRBJ2-7; TRBD2 aligns across 9 bases. Germline-derived CDR1 and CDR2 are MNHEY and SMNVEV (reference sequence). The V and J ends lost 2 bases and 2 bases, in that order; junction bases with no gene match: 4. CDR3 length: 15 residues.

The chain links TRBV6-1 to TRBJ2-1; no definite D call. Per germline, CDR1 MNHNS and CDR2 SASEGT. CDR3 length: 12 amino acids. The V and J ends lost 0 bases and 12 bases respectively, with 9 bases between them. CDR3 residues: CASSEAGSRQFF. CDR3 coding DNA: TGTGCCAGCAGTGAAGCGGGCAGTCGGCAGTTCTTC.

This chain uses TRBV10-3 with TRBJ2-4; D perhaps matches TRBD1 (5 bases). There are 14 residues in the CDR3. The germline gives CDR1 ENHRY, CDR2 SYGVKD. The germline V and J ends were trimmed by 11 bases and 12 bases, with 26 bases remaining between them. The CDR3 region is CAGQGPRHEETQYF. The CDR3 nucleotides are TGTGCCGGGCAGGGCCCGCGACACGAAGAGACTCAGTACTTC.

The chain is built from TRBV27 and TRBJ2-5; 7 nucleotides align to TRBD1. Germline CDR1 is MNHEY and CDR2 is SMNVEV (reference sequence). The CDR3 sequence is 13 residues long. V trimming: 5 bases; J trimming: 5 bases; junction bases outside the gene matches: 5. The CDR3 protein is CASSGQVWETQYF. CDR3 DNA sequence: TGTGCCAGCAGTGGACAGGTCTGGGAGACCCAGTACTTC.